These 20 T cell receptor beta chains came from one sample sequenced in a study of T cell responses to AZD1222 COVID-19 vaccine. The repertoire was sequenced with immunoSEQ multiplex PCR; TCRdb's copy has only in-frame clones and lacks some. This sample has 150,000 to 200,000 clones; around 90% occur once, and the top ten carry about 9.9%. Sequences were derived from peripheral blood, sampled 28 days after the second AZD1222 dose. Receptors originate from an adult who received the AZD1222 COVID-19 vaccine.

The CDR3 sequence is CASSLTSGQGNTIYF. Written as DNA, the CDR3 is TGTGCCAGCAGCTTAACCTCGGGACAGGGAAACACCATATATTTT. The J gene is TRBJ1-3, the V gene TRBV7-3; 7 nucleotides line up with TRBD1. CDR1 and CDR2 (germline): SGHTA, FQGTGA. This CDR3 region has 15 residues. After removal of 0 bases from V and 4 bases from J, the junction contained 3 bases not matched to a gene.

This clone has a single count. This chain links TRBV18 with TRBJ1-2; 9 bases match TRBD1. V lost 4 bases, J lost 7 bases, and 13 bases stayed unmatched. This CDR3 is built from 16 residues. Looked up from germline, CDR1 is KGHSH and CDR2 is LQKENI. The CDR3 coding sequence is TGTGCCAGCTCACTCTTAGGTGGGACAGGGAAGGTTGGCTACACCTTC. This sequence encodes CASSLLGGTGKVGYTF.

The CDR3 reads CASSLGTGITEAFF. The CDR3 coding sequence is TGCGCCAGCAGCTTAGGGACAGGCATCACTGAAGCTTTCTTT. The chain links TRBV5-1 to TRBJ1-1; 8 bases are shared with TRBD1. V lost 2 bases, J lost 4 bases, and 4 bases stayed unmatched. The CDR3 is 14 residues long. Germline V lookup: CDR1 SGHRS, CDR2 YFSETQ. The variable domain in full, completed from reference TRBV5-1 and TRBJ1-1, reads KAGVTQTPRYLIKTRGQQVTLSCSPISGHRSVSWYQQTPGQGLQFLFEYFSETQRNKGNFPGRFSGRQFSNSRSEMNVSTLELGDSALYLCASSLGTGITEAFFGQGTRLTVV.

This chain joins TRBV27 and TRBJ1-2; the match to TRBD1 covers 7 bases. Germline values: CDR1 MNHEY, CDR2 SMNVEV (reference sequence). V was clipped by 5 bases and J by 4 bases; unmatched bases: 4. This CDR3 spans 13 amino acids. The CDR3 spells CASSPGQIYGYTF. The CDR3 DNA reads TGTGCCAGCAGTCCGGGACAGATCTATGGCTACACCTTC.

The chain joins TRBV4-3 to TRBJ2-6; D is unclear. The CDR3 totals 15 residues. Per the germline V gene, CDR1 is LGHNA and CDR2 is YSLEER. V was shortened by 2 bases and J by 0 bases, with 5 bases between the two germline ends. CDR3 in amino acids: CASSQLLSGANVLTF. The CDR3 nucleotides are TGCGCCAGCAGCCAACTCCTCTCTGGGGCCAACGTCCTGACTTTC.

The CDR3 DNA follows: TGTGCCAGCAGCTTAGGTACTAGCGGGGAAGGAGAGACCCAGTACTTC. Translating it yields CASSLGTSGEGETQYF. The chain employs TRBV11-3 and TRBJ2-5; the match to TRBD2 covers 10 bases. J lost 4 bases, V lost 1 base, and 6 bases had no gene match. This CDR3 has 16 amino acids. CDR1 SGHNT and CDR2 YENEEA come from the germline V gene.

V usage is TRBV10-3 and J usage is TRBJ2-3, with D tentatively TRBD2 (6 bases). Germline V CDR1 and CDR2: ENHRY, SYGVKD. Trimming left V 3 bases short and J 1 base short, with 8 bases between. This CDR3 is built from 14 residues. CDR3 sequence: CAISDGGGTDTQYF. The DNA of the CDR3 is TGTGCCATCAGTGATGGCGGGGGCACAGATACGCAGTATTTT.

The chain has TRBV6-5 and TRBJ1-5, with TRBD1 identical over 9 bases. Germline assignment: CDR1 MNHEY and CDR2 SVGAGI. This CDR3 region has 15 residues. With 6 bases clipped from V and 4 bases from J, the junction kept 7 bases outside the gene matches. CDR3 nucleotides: TGTGCCAGCAGCCGGGACAGGGTGGCAAATCAGCCCCAGCATTTT. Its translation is CASSRDRVANQPQHF.

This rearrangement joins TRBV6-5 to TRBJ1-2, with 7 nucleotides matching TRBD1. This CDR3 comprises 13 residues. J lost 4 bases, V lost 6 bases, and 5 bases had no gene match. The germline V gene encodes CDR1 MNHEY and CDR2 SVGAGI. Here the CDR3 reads CASRGGTAYGYTF. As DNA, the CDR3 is TGTGCCAGCAGAGGCGGGACAGCCTATGGCTACACCTTC.

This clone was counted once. CDR3 loop: CASSDSYGYTF. CDR3 DNA sequence: TGTGCCAGCAGTGACTCCTATGGCTACACCTTC. The J gene is TRBJ1-2, the V gene TRBV2; D gene ambiguous. The V gene lost 3 bases and the J gene lost 4 bases, with 3 bases spanning the gap. The CDR3 runs to 11 residues. Germline assignment: CDR1 SNHLY and CDR2 FYNNEI.

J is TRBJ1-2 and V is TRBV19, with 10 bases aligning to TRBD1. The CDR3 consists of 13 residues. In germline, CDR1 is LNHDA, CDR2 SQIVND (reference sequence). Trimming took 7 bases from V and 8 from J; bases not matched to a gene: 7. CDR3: CASTTGGSIGYTF. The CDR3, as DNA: TGTGCCAGTACGACAGGGGGCTCTATCGGCTACACCTTC.

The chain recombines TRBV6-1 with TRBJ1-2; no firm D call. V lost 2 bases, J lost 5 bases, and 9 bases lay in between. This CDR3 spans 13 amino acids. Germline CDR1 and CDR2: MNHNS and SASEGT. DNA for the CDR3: TGTGCCAGCAGTGAATCCCGCGGGTATGGCTACACCTTC. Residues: CASSESRGYGYTF.

Here the CDR3 reads CASTTGSRFSNTEAFF. CDR3 DNA: TGCGCCAGCACCACAGGATCTCGCTTTTCGAACACTGAAGCTTTCTTT. V gene TRBV5-1 combines with J gene TRBJ1-1; maybe TRBD1 (5 bases). Deletions cut 6 bases from V and 1 base from J, with 19 bases between. The germline V gene has CDR1 SGHRS and CDR2 YFSETQ. The CDR3 is made up of 16 amino acids.

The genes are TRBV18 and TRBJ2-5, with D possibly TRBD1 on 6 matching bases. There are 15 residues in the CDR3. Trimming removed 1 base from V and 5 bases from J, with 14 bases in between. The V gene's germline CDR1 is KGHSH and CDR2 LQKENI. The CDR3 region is CASSPQTGNGETQYF. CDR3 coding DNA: TGTGCCAGCTCACCACAAACAGGGAATGGCGAGACCCAGTACTTC.

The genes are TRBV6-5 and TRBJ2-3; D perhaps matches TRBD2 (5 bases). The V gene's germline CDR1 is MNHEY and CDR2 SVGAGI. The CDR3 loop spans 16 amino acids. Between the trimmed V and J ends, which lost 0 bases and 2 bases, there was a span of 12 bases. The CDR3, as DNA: TGTGCCAGCAGTTACTCCCTTCGCGGGTTCACAGATACGCAGTATTTT. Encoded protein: CASSYSLRGFTDTQYF.

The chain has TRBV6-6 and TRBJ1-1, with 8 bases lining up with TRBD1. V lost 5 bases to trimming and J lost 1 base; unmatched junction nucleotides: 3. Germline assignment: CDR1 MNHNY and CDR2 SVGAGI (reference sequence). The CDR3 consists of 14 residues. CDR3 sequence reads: CASSPGTGNTEAFF. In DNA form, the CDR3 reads TGTGCCAGCAGTCCGGGGACAGGGAACACTGAAGCTTTCTTT.

The CDR3 DNA sequence: TGTGCCAGCAGGGAGACAGGGGGAGTGTACGAGCAGTACTTC. Its translation is CASRETGGVYEQYF. The rearrangement uses TRBV25-1 and TRBJ2-7; 9 nucleotides match TRBD1. The CDR3 sequence is 14 residues long. Germline-derived CDR1 and CDR2 are MGHDK and SYGVNS. Trimming took 6 bases from V and 4 from J; bases not matched to a gene: 7.

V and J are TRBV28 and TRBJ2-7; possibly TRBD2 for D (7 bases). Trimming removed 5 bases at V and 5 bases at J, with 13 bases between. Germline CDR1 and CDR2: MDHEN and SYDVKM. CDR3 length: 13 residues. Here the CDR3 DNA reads TGTGCCAGCAGTGCCCCGGGGGGCCACGAGCAGTACTTC. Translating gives CASSAPGGHEQYF.

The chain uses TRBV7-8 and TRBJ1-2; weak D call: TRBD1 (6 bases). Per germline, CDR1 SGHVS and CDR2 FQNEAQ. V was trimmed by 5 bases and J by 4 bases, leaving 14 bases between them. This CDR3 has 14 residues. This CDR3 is CASSPGGEIYGYTF. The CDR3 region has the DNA TGTGCCAGCAGCCCCGGGGGCGAGATCTATGGCTACACCTTC.

The chain's CDR3 is CASSSTGGNNEQFF. Here the CDR3 DNA reads TGTGCCAGCAGCAGTACAGGCGGTAACAATGAGCAGTTCTTC. The V gene is TRBV5-5, the J gene TRBJ2-1; possible D gene TRBD1, 5 bases. V lost 4 bases and J lost 5, with 13 bases in between. CDR3 size: 14 residues. CDR1 is SGHKS and CDR2 is YYEKEE in the germline V gene (reference sequence).